This T cell receptor (beta chain) came from a study of CD8 T cells in Susac syndrome (dated by TCRdb to the late 2010s). For the study in its entirety: Of the Susac syndrome patients who were sequenced, under 10 were in clinical remission while six had clinically active disease. Susac syndrome patients were therapy-naive, on corticosteroids (some also receiving IVIg), or on IVIg alone at blood withdrawal. Whether CD8+ T cell activation and differentiation in Susac syndrome was antigen driven was tested using repertoire sequencing. The study compared CD8+ T cell repertoire clonality among roughly eleven healthy donors, around 14 Susac syndrome patients and roughly 16 multiple sclerosis patients. The investigation overall reported the following: Looking at Susac-specific public clones, the researchers identified about 15 in the total CD8+ repertoire and 4 or 5 in the CD8+ TEMRA repertoire. CD8+ repertoires in Susac syndrome showed clonal expansion, which was highest in CD8+ TEMRA cells and was greater in clinically active patients than in remitting patients. The number of individuals in the TCR sequencing and HLA analysis was acknowledged as relatively small.

High-throughput TCR beta sequencing profiled peripheral blood CD8+ and CD4+ T cells from healthy donors, Susac syndrome patients and multiple sclerosis patients. Recently defined diagnostic criteria for definite or probable disease were met by the Susac syndrome patients. Bulk CD8+ and CD4+ T cells were purified by magnetic negative isolation, while CD8+ TEMRA cells were enriched using FACS. Blood was drawn into EDTA tubes, processed within 24 hours, and PBMCs were isolated by density gradient centrifugation. PBMCs destined for TCR sequencing were cryopreserved in liquid nitrogen and later thawed in a 37 °C water bath. The sorted or isolated CD4+, CD8+ and CD8+ TEMRA cells reached a purity of at least 90%. RNA was extracted with the RNeasy kit and roughly 0.45 to 1 ug was reverse transcribed using random hexamers. The immunoSEQ multiplex PCR assay, covering 54 Vbeta and 13 Jbeta segments, was used to amplify TCR beta CDR3 regions. PCR amplification bias was corrected by using a synthetic template baseline for primer optimization and computational correction. In the original analysis: Reads were annotated to V, D and J genes per IMGT and analyzed with immunoSEQ Analyzer, keeping only productive sequences. Clonality was calculated as one minus the Shannon entropy normalized by log2 of the number of productive unique sequences. For each patient and control, public and private clones were evaluated within the 100 most prevalent clones. A clone was defined as Susac-specific if it was absent from the healthy and MS cohorts, from 950 to 1,300 published viral clones and from other ImmuneACCESS disease sequences. Using fastp trimming at Q25 and MiXCR clonotype assembly, TCRdb reanalyzed the public sequencing data and kept in-frame beta chains. Identical CDR3 proteins give one entry, which carries the most common genes and DNA. In this record, the V and J calls reflect TCRdb's handling and not the investigators' own analysis. The sample has roughly 110,000 distinct CDR3 sequences on record, approximately 94% of them singletons. Of the sample, over 0.35% is held by the ten largest clones.

Comment on this clonotype: Its antigen is still unknown. Base qualities are missing; no much larger clone stands one base away.

In the germline V gene, CDR1 corresponds to SQVTM and CDR2 to ANQGSEA. The germline ends are 15 bases apart after V is trimmed by 7 bases and J by 3 bases. The CDR3 sequence holds 13 residues, the cysteine and phenylalanine included. Only the CDR3 DNA stays, 39 bases, in frame from base 1. The clonotype was recovered from a human donor with Susac syndrome. The sequenced material came from CD8+ T cells from PBMCs. The chain is encoded by TRBV29-1 joined to TRBJ2-5, with a tentative D gene TRBD1 over 6 matching bases. The nucleotide sequence is given as TGCAGCGCCCCTCTAGGGGGTGAAGAGACCCAGTACTTC. Its product reads: CSAPLGGEETQYF.